A selection of T cell receptor beta chains follows, all from one sample in a study of T cells in Graves' hyperthyroidism and ophthalmopathy. TCRdb ran MiXCR on the multiplex PCR reads and lists one entry per CDR3 protein. The sample records a few hundred thousand distinct CDR3 sequences, 15% to 19% being singletons. The specimen was blood. These receptors all stem from a woman younger than 30 with Graves' hyperthyroidism. CDR3s include the opening cysteine and the closing phenylalanine or tryptophan. The D gene is left open where the match is weak. The size of a clone is reported for some rows only, either as once, few or many, or as a class for expanded clones.

>many|-|TRBJ2-7|TRBV28
CATALDYEQYF
TGTGCCACCGCTCTAGACTACGAGCAGTACTTC
>few|-|TRBJ1-5|TRBV20-1
CSARANRALQPQHF
TGCAGTGCTAGGGCCAACAGGGCGTTACAGCCCCAGCATTTT
>many|-|TRBJ2-1|TRBV5-1
CASSLYSAGSSYNEQFF
TGCGCCAGCAGCTTGTATTCGGCGGGCAGCTCCTACAATGAGCAGTTCTTC
>few|-|TRBJ2-4|TRBV15
CATSSPRAGLAKNIQYF
TGTGCCACCAGCAGTCCCAGGGCCGGGCTGGCCAAAAACATTCAGTACTTC
>many|-|TRBJ2-1|TRBV20-1
CSASGGAGSYNEQFF
TGCAGTGCTAGTGGAGGGGCCGGCTCCTACAATGAGCAGTTCTTC
>few|TRBD2|TRBJ2-5|TRBV6-1
CASRLSGGPGETQYF
TGTGCCAGCAGGCTTAGCGGGGGGCCGGGAGAGACCCAGTACTTC
>few|-|TRBJ2-6|TRBV6-1
CASSGGRGLSVLTF
TGTGCCAGCAGTGGGGGCAGGGGTCTGTCCGTCCTGACTTTC
>-|TRBD2|TRBJ2-3|TRBV5-1
CASSRGTSGGGNTQYF
TGCGCCAGCAGCCGGGGGACTAGCGGGGGGGGAAATACGCAGTATTTT
>many|TRBD1|TRBJ1-1|TRBV27
CASSSSTGGAFF
TGTGCCAGCAGTTCCTCGACAGGGGGAGCTTTCTTT
>many|-|TRBJ1-2|TRBV6-1
CASNRQGRNYGYTF
TGTGCCAGCAACCGCCAGGGGCGTAACTATGGCTACACCTTC
>few|TRBD2|TRBJ2-7|TRBV12-3/TRBV12-4
CASSNRTSGDKRHF
TGTGCCAGCAGTAACCGGACTAGCGGGGACAAGCGGCACTTC
>many|-|TRBJ1-2|TRBV27
CASSSRGEYGYTF
TGTGCCAGCAGTTCTAGGGGCGAGTATGGCTACACCTTC
>many|TRBD1|TRBJ2-7|TRBV15
CATSRTGQGRSYEQYF
TGTGCCACCAGCAGAACCGGACAGGGTAGATCCTACGAGCAGTACTTC
>-|-|TRBJ1-1|TRBV28
CASFESTEAFF
TGTGCCAGCTTCGAGAGCACTGAAGCTTTCTTT
>-|TRBD2|TRBJ2-4|TRBV9
CASPPGLAGIWAKNIQYF
TGTGCCAGCCCGCCGGGACTAGCGGGGATTTGGGCCAAAAACATTCAGTACTTC
>-|-|TRBJ1-6|TRBV4-1
CASSQLVPGVFYNSPLHF
TGCGCCAGCAGCCAGTTAGTCCCAGGGGTTTTCTATAATTCACCCCTCCACTTT
>many|-|TRBJ1-6|TRBV9
CASSVSGDSPLHF
TGTGCCAGCAGCGTGTCAGGGGATTCACCCCTCCACTTT
>many|TRBD1|TRBJ2-2|TRBV28
CASSPQTGVPGELFF
TGTGCCAGCAGTCCCCAAACAGGGGTCCCCGGGGAGCTGTTTTTT
>many|-|TRBJ1-2|TRBV5-1
CASSQDTTKNYGYTF
TGCGCCAGCAGCCAGGACACAACTAAGAACTATGGCTACACCTTC
>-|-|TRBJ2-1|TRBV10-1
CASKKGQNPNEQFF
TGCGCCAGCAAAAAAGGACAGAACCCCAATGAGCAGTTCTTC
>-|TRBD2|TRBJ2-3|TRBV2
CASSEGGASGAQYF
TGTGCCAGCAGCGAGGGGGGGGCTAGCGGGGCGCAGTATTTT
>many|-|TRBJ1-1|TRBV5-1
CASSGSIGVGVLSKTPEAFF
TGCGCCAGCAGTGGGTCCATCGGCGTCGGGGTCCTTAGCAAAACCCCTGAAGCTTTCTTT
>many|-|TRBJ1-2|TRBV7-2
CASSPEYNYGYTF
TGTGCCAGCAGCCCTGAGTATAACTATGGCTACACCTTC
>few|TRBD2|TRBJ2-3|TRBV7-9
CASSQKGGRATDTQYF
TGTGCCAGCAGCCAAAAGGGCGGGAGGGCCACAGATACGCAGTATTTT
>few|-|TRBJ2-1|TRBV6-1
CATKQGTNEQFF
TGTGCCACCAAGCAGGGGACGAATGAGCAGTTCTTC
>few|-|TRBJ1-1|TRBV6-2/TRBV6-3
CASSKPGPGGTEAFF
TGTGCCAGCAGTAAGCCGGGACCTGGGGGCACTGAAGCTTTCTTT
>many|-|TRBJ1-4|TRBV11-2
CASSPSGTTNEKLFF
TGTGCCAGCAGCCCATCCGGAACAACTAATGAAAAACTGTTTTTT
>-|TRBD2|TRBJ2-1|TRBV10-2
CASRGLAGIGNEQFF
TGCGCCAGCAGGGGACTAGCGGGAATAGGAAATGAGCAGTTCTTC
>many|-|TRBJ1-1|TRBV29-1
CSVVTRRIANTEAFF
TGCAGCGTAGTGACCAGAAGGATAGCCAACACTGAAGCTTTCTTT
>many|-|TRBJ2-1|TRBV5-5
CASSLSRAFGNEQFF
TGTGCCAGCAGCTTGAGCAGGGCGTTCGGCAATGAGCAGTTCTTC
>many|-|TRBJ2-1|TRBV28
CASSPPGLGPGHEQFF
TGTGCCAGCAGTCCGCCGGGATTGGGACCTGGCCATGAGCAGTTCTTC
>many|-|TRBJ2-2|TRBV11-1
CASSLGEWTGELFF
TGTGCCAGCAGCTTAGGGGAGTGGACCGGGGAGCTGTTTTTT
>-|-|TRBJ2-1|TRBV4-3
CASSLTESSCNEQFF
TGCGCCAGCAGCCTCACAGAGTCCTCCTGCAATGAGCAGTTCTTC
>many|-|TRBJ2-1|TRBV11-2
CASSLRRTYPNNEQFF
TGTGCCAGCAGCTTACGTAGGACTTACCCAAACAATGAGCAGTTCTTC
>-|TRBD2|TRBJ2-3|TRBV7-2
CASVLAGGADTQYF
TGTGCCAGCGTCCTAGCGGGGGGCGCAGATACGCAGTATTTT
>-|-|TRBJ1-6|TRBV7-8
CASSLSRNPYNSPLHF
TGTGCCAGCAGCTTGAGCCGGAACCCCTATAATTCACCCCTCCACTTT
>-|-|TRBJ2-2|TRBV6-2/TRBV6-3
CASSYSNLMGLFF
TGTGCCAGCAGTTACTCGAACCTTATGGGGCTGTTTTTT
>-|TRBD1|TRBJ1-2|TRBV18
CASSQTSGTGGYGYTF
TGTGCCAGCTCACAAACCTCCGGGACAGGGGGCTATGGCTACACCTTC
>many|-|TRBJ1-4|TRBV20-1
CSAESGEGEEKLFF
TGCAGTGCTGAGAGCGGGGAGGGAGAGGAAAAACTGTTTTTT
>-|TRBD1|TRBJ1-2|TRBV4-2
CASSQAGTGDGYTF
TGTGCCAGCAGCCAAGCCGGGACAGGGGATGGCTACACCTTC
>-|-|TRBJ2-7|TRBV18
CASSSTTGNYEQYF
TGTGCCAGCTCATCTACTACAGGGAACTACGAGCAGTACTTC
>many|-|TRBJ2-1|TRBV7-8
CASSRRALADYNEQFF
TGTGCCAGCAGCCGGAGGGCTTTGGCGGACTACAATGAGCAGTTCTTC
>-|-|TRBJ1-1|TRBV5-6
CASRSGGGTEAFF
TGTGCCAGCAGATCCGGGGGGGGCACTGAAGCTTTCTTT
>many|TRBD2|TRBJ2-1|TRBV20-1
CSARERLAGALREQFF
TGCAGTGCTAGAGAACGACTAGCGGGGGCTCTGAGGGAGCAGTTCTTC
>many|-|TRBJ1-1|TRBV4-3
CASSQDFPGWTEAFF
TGCGCCAGCAGCCAAGATTTCCCAGGGTGGACTGAAGCTTTCTTT